The rows below give T cell receptor beta chains drawn from one sample of a study of blood T cells in healthy people across ages. TCRdb reprocessed the 5' RACE reads via MiXCR and lists one record per CDR3 protein. This table has about 290,000 distinct CDR3 sequences, around 29% appearing once. Material for sequencing was blood. The receptors derive from a woman aged 70-85 years in good health. Both conserved end residues are part of each CDR3. The D gene is left open where the match is weak. Clone size is given for some rows only: seen once, a few or many times, or a class if the clone is expanded.

J | D | size | V | DNA | CDR3
TRBJ1-6 | NA | NA | TRBV7-8 | TGTGCCAGCAGCTTAGTCGGCTATACTTCACCCCTCCACTTT | CASSLVGYTSPLHF
TRBJ1-3 | NA | few | TRBV18 | TGTGCCAGCTCACCCGGGCGTGGTAATGGAAACACCATATATTTT | CASSPGRGNGNTIYF
TRBJ2-1 | TRBD1 | many | TRBV5-1 | TGCGCCAGCAGCTTGGGGACAGGGGGCAATGAGCAGTTCTTC | CASSLGTGGNEQFF
TRBJ2-3 | NA | few | TRBV6-6 | TGTGCCAGCAGTTACGGGGATTTCCGGACAGATACGCAGTATTTT | CASSYGDFRTDTQYF
TRBJ2-5 | NA | few | TRBV7-2 | TGTGCCAGCAGCTTCTGGGACCAAGAGACCCAGTACTTC | CASSFWDQETQYF
TRBJ2-2 | NA | NA | TRBV6-2/TRBV6-3 | TGTGCCAGCAGTTACGAAGTCCCCGCGAACACCGGGGAGCTGTTTTTT | CASSYEVPANTGELFF
TRBJ2-5 | NA | NA | TRBV20-1 | TGCAGTGCTAGAGGGGGGACACTTCAAGAGACCCAGTACTTC | CSARGGTLQETQYF
TRBJ2-7 | NA | few | TRBV13 | TGTGCCAGCAGCTTCGGAGCACGCGACTACGAGCAGTACTTC | CASSFGARDYEQYF
TRBJ2-5 | NA | NA | TRBV18 | TGTGCCAGCTCACCCCTACTAGATTCCGGGGAGACCCAGTACTTC | CASSPLLDSGETQYF
TRBJ2-5 | NA | NA | TRBV7-2 | TGTGCCAGCAGTCTACAAAGGAGTCAGGGAGAGACCCAGTACTTC | CASSLQRSQGETQYF
TRBJ1-2 | TRBD1 | NA | TRBV12-3/TRBV12-4 | TGTGCCAGCAGCCCCACCGGGACAGGCATAGTGGGCTACACCTTC | CASSPTGTGIVGYTF
TRBJ1-2 | TRBD1 | NA | TRBV12-3/TRBV12-4 | TGTGCCAGCAGCTACCCACAGGGGGCGAACTATGGCTACACCTTC | CASSYPQGANYGYTF
TRBJ1-5 | NA | many | TRBV6-6 | TGTGCCAGCAGTCCCAGGGGTCATCAGCCCCAGCATTTT | CASSPRGHQPQHF
TRBJ2-7 | NA | NA | TRBV5-1 | TGCGCCAGCAGCCAAGGGGTTCCCGACTACGAGCAGTACTTC | CASSQGVPDYEQYF
TRBJ2-7 | NA | NA | TRBV2 | TGTGCCAGCAGTGGGATGGCAGGGGTCCACGAGCAGTACTTC | CASSGMAGVHEQYF
TRBJ2-5 | NA | few | TRBV20-1 | TGCAGCGCTAGCCCAAAGATAGGGGGTTGGGAGACCCAGTACTTC | CSASPKIGGWETQYF
TRBJ1-5 | TRBD1 | medium-sized | TRBV15 | TGTGCCACCAGCAGAGACACCCAGGGGGGTAGTCAGCCCCAGCATTTT | CATSRDTQGGSQPQHF
TRBJ2-2 | TRBD1 | NA | TRBV6-2/TRBV6-3 | TGTGCCGGCAGTTACGAACGACAGGGTTTGAAAAAGACCGGGGAGCTGTTTTTT | CAGSYERQGLKKTGELFF
TRBJ1-1 | NA | NA | TRBV29-1 | TGCAGCGTAGTTAACAGGATTGCGCCCACTGAAGCTTTCTTT | CSVVNRIAPTEAFF
TRBJ1-3 | NA | few | TRBV9 | TGTGCCAGCAGCGTAGGTCAGAACTCTGGAAACACCATATATTTT | CASSVGQNSGNTIYF
TRBJ1-2 | NA | few | TRBV12-3/TRBV12-4 | TGTGCCAGCAGCTCGACAGGACTTCGACGAAGGCTATCGGGCTACACCTTC | CASSSTGLRRRLSGYTF
TRBJ2-7 | TRBD2 | few | TRBV19 | TGTGCCAGTAGTTACCGGGGGGTCAATCCCTACGAGCAGTACTTC | CASSYRGVNPYEQYF
TRBJ1-5 | NA | NA | TRBV7-7 | TGTGCTAGCAGCTTAGGGCCACGTCAGCCCCAGCATTTT | CASSLGPRQPQHF
TRBJ1-1 | NA | NA | TRBV7-9 | TGTACCGAGACGAACACTGAAGCTTTCTTT | CTETNTEAFF
TRBJ2-5 | TRBD2 | NA | TRBV20-1 | TGCAGTGCCAGTCCAGTGGGACTAGCGGGAGAGACCCAGTACTTC | CSASPVGLAGETQYF
TRBJ2-5 | NA | few | TRBV21-1 | TGTGCCAGCAGCCCCCGCCAGCCCTATCAAGAGACCCAGTACTTC | CASSPRQPYQETQYF
TRBJ2-5 | NA | NA | TRBV25-1 | TGTGCCAGCAGTGGGCAGGTAGGAGAGACCCAGTACTTC | CASSGQVGETQYF
TRBJ2-7 | NA | few | TRBV29-1 | TGCAGCGTTGTAAACCAGGGGCGTTCCTACGAGCAGTACTTC | CSVVNQGRSYEQYF
TRBJ2-2 | NA | NA | TRBV11-2 | TGTGCCAGCAGCTTGCAGGGCGCGGGGTATAACACCGGGGAGCCGTTTTTT | CASSLQGAGYNTGEPFF
TRBJ1-1 | NA | few | TRBV9 | TGTGCCAGCAGCGTAGCTGGGGGGGTGAACACTGAAGCTTTCTTT | CASSVAGGVNTEAFF
TRBJ2-7 | TRBD2 | NA | TRBV6-2/TRBV6-3 | TGTGCCAGCACTTCAAACCGAGGACTAGCGGTTCGGAGCGAGCAGTACTTC | CASTSNRGLAVRSEQYF
TRBJ1-4 | NA | NA | TRBV29-1 | TGCAGCGTTATTAATGAAAAACTGTTTTTT | CSVINEKLFF
TRBJ2-7 | TRBD1 | many | TRBV6-2/TRBV6-3 | TGTGCCAGCGGAAACCCGACAGGGAGATTGGGAGAGCAGTACTTC | CASGNPTGRLGEQYF
TRBJ2-5 | NA | many | TRBV29-1 | TGCAGCGTTGCGATGCCGGGGCTAGAAGAGACCCAGTACTTC | CSVAMPGLEETQYF
TRBJ1-4 | TRBD1 | NA | TRBV2 | TGTGCCAGCAGTTACAGGGGTGGTGAAAAACTGTTTTTT | CASSYRGGEKLFF
TRBJ1-3 | NA | NA | TRBV6-7 | TGTGCCAGCAGTTACCCCAGTGGGCCTGGAAACACCATATATTTT | CASSYPSGPGNTIYF
TRBJ2-6 | TRBD1 | NA | TRBV7-3 | TGTGCCAGCAGCTCAATCAGGGGGTTTGGGGCCAACGTCCTGACTTTC | CASSSIRGFGANVLTF
TRBJ1-5 | TRBD1 | NA | TRBV10-3 | TGTGCCATCAGTGAGTCAGGGCCACAGGGGCTTCGTCAGCCCCAGCATTTT | CAISESGPQGLRQPQHF
TRBJ2-1 | NA | NA | TRBV28 | TGTGCCAGCAGGAAAGAGAGCGGGTGGTCCTACAATGAGCAGTTCTTC | CASRKESGWSYNEQFF
TRBJ2-5 | TRBD1 | NA | TRBV29-1 | TGCAGCGGGACTCAGGGGGCTGGGGAGACCCAGTACTTC | CSGTQGAGETQYF
TRBJ1-2 | NA | NA | TRBV3-1 | TGTGCCAGCAGCCAAGATGTGGGTAGGCCCGCTGGCTACACCTTC | CASSQDVGRPAGYTF
TRBJ2-5 | NA | NA | TRBV12-3/TRBV12-4 | TGTGCCAGCAGTTTAGGAGGGAGCACGGAGACCCAGTACTTC | CASSLGGSTETQYF